Listed below are T cell receptor beta chains from one sample, sequenced in a study of control samples from healthy donors and cancer patients. The protocol was immunoSEQ multiplex PCR, while the TCRdb copy is restricted to in-frame clones and leaves out a portion. The data show 100,000 or so clones, around nine tenths seen once. Sequences were obtained from blood. These receptors were taken from a young man in good health. Both conserved end residues are part of each CDR3. The D gene is left open where the match is weak. Clone sizes are given selectively: once, few, many, or a class where the clone is expanded.

D,size,J,V,CDR3,DNA
TRBD1,NA,TRBJ2-2,TRBV6-1,CASNEGQGLFLRTGELFF,TGTGCCAGCAATGAGGGACAGGGACTTTTTCTTCGTACCGGGGAGCTGTTTTTT
NA,NA,TRBJ1-1,TRBV3-1/TRBV3-2,CASSLMSGANTEAFF,TGTGCCAGCAGCCTCATGTCGGGGGCGAACACTGAAGCTTTCTTT
NA,NA,TRBJ1-1,TRBV12-3/TRBV12-4,CTLKGMPTEAFF,TGTACCCTGAAAGGAATGCCCACTGAAGCTTTCTTT
TRBD1,NA,TRBJ1-2,TRBV20-1,CSAQGQAGYTF,TGCAGTGCTCAAGGACAGGCAGGCTACACCTTC
NA,NA,TRBJ1-2,TRBV14,CASSPAGRGYTF,TGTGCCAGCAGCCCCGCAGGTCGTGGCTACACCTTC
TRBD1,NA,TRBJ2-3,TRBV9,CASSVGTGRDTQYF,TGTGCCAGCAGCGTGGGGACAGGGCGGGACACGCAGTATTTT
NA,NA,TRBJ1-1,TRBV3-1/TRBV3-2,CASQRWDTEAFF,TGTGCCAGCCAAAGGTGGGACACTGAAGCTTTCTTT
TRBD1,NA,TRBJ1-3,TRBV10-3,CAITPGQAGNTIYF,TGTGCCATCACCCCAGGACAGGCTGGAAACACCATATATTTT
NA,NA,TRBJ2-2,TRBV21-1,CASRPGLADVNTGELFF,TGTGCCAGCAGACCGGGACTAGCGGATGTGAACACCGGGGAGCTGTTTTTT
NA,NA,TRBJ1-1,TRBV28,CASRYRVVAFF,TGTGCCAGCAGATACAGGGTAGTGGCTTTCTTT
NA,NA,TRBJ2-7,TRBV29-1,CSVEIMDENAYEQYF,TGCAGCGTTGAAATAATGGACGAAAACGCCTACGAGCAGTACTTC
TRBD1,many,TRBJ2-3,TRBV5-1,CASSTYNRGNTQYF,TGCGCCAGCAGCACCTACAACAGGGGAAATACGCAGTATTTT
NA,once,TRBJ1-2,TRBV6-2/TRBV6-3,CASSYSTTAYGYTF,TGTGCCAGCAGTTACTCGACTACGGCCTATGGCTACACCTTC
NA,few,TRBJ1-1,TRBV3-1/TRBV3-2,CASSQDYWLGADTEAFF,TGTGCCAGCAGCCAAGATTACTGGCTGGGGGCGGACACTGAAGCTTTCTTT
TRBD1,NA,TRBJ1-1,TRBV29-1,CSVRIGTGGTEAFF,TGCAGCGTTCGGATCGGGACAGGGGGCACTGAAGCTTTCTTT
TRBD2,once,TRBJ2-1,TRBV28,CASNRGGLAGGLIEQFF,TGTGCCAGCAACCGGGGGGGACTAGCGGGAGGGCTTATCGAGCAGTTCTTC
NA,NA,TRBJ2-5,TRBV5-1,CASSSSTAIRETQYF,TGCGCCAGCAGCTCCTCCACAGCTATACGGGAGACCCAGTACTTC
TRBD2,NA,TRBJ2-7,TRBV6-2/TRBV6-3,CASSFLAGGNYEQYF,TGTGCCAGCAGTTTTCTAGCGGGAGGGAACTACGAGCAGTACTTC
TRBD1,few,TRBJ1-6,TRBV2,CASSVGTGGSPLHF,TGTGCCAGCAGTGTGGGGACAGGGGGGTCACCCCTCCACTTT
NA,NA,TRBJ1-5,TRBV10-2,CASRDSGAGGNQPQHF,TGCGCCAGCAGGGACAGTGGGGCGGGTGGCAATCAGCCCCAGCATTTT
NA,NA,TRBJ1-5,TRBV6-5,CASIFDSNFLQPQHF,TGTGCCAGCATATTCGACAGTAATTTCCTTCAGCCCCAGCATTTT